This TCR beta chain derives from a study of T cell responses to AZD1222 COVID-19 vaccine. The CDR3 consists of 13 residues. V shed 0 bases and J shed 5 bases, with 10 bases lying between them. CDR1 GTSNPN and CDR2 SVGIG come from the germline V gene (reference sequence). Second-dose schedules of about 4 or about 12 weeks were combined. Study-level points and caveats: At baseline, just five to seven AZD1222 recipients tested seropositive. An increase in Spike-specific TCR breadth and depth was observed after two AZD1222 doses. Females outnumbered males among donors, who were mostly white British; clonal diversity was possibly underestimated.

Sequencing used immunoSEQ multiplex PCR; TCRdb keeps in-frame clones, though not all of them. The sample holds tens of thousands of clones; just over 90% are singletons and the top ten take 3% to 3.5%. On this clone: Antigen: not known.

This clonotype was obtained from an adult who received the AZD1222 COVID-19 vaccine. The sequencing here drew on peripheral blood, taken 28 days after the second AZD1222 dose. J is TRBJ1-1 and V is TRBV30; the D gene is possibly TRBD1 (5 bases). CDR3 DNA: TGTGCCTGGAGTGTAGGGGTAGCGACTGAAGCTTTCTTT. Residues: CAWSVGVATEAFF.